The clone carrying this T cell receptor (beta chain) was observed a few times. This entry comes from a study of Graves' ophthalmopathy and Graves' hyperthyroidism. Amplified TCR beta CDR3 regions were obtained using RNA transcripts as template. Investigators did first-round RT-PCR with HTBI primers, then second-round multiplex PCR. TCRdb re-called the multiplex PCR reads through MiXCR, storing one row per CDR3 protein. The table has more than 1,000,000 distinct CDR3 sequences, roughly 35% seen once. Sequenced sample: peripheral blood or thyroid tissue (not recorded which). This clonotype originated in an adult man with Graves' hyperthyroidism.

CDR3 residues: CSASGPGQVNSYEQYF. The CDR3 DNA follows: TGCAGTGCTAGTGGACCGGGACAGGTGAATTCCTACGAGCAGTACTTC. The V gene is TRBV20-1, the J gene TRBJ2-7; 8 positions match TRBD1. Trimming removed 3 bases from V and 1 base from J; junction bases left unmatched: 11. Germline lookup yields CDR1 DFQATT and CDR2 SNEGSKA (reference sequence). The CDR3 is made up of 16 amino acids.